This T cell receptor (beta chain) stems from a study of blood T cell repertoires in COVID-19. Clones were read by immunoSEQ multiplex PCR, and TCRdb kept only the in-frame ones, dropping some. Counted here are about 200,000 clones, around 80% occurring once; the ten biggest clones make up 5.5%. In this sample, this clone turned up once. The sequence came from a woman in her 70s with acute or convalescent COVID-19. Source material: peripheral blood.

This CDR3 is CASEWLAGGPGAQYF. CDR3 sequence (DNA): TGTGCCTCGGAGTGGCTAGCGGGAGGCCCAGGGGCCCAGTACTTC. The chain links TRBV30 to TRBJ2-5; 11 bases map to TRBD2. The germline CDR1 and CDR2 sequences are GTSNPN and SVGIG (reference sequence). Trimming cost V 7 bases and J 9 bases; bases outside gene matches: 16. The CDR3 runs 15 residues.